The 5 T cell receptor beta chains given below trace back to one sample, sequenced in a study of T cell repertoires in cytomegalovirus infection. TCRdb used MiXCR to reprocess the reads, holding one entry per CDR3 protein. Among fewer than 900,000 distinct CDR3 sequences listed, 25% to 30% were seen once. These receptors have no identified antigens. This material consisted of cultured CD8+ T cells from PBMCs, taken from culture after CMV antigen stimulation. All receptors come from a human donor in good health (CMV status not recorded). Some clones in this sample may be carry-over from other donors' samples.

The chain links TRBV28 to TRBJ2-5; a possible D gene is TRBD2 (5 bases). V was trimmed by 6 bases and J by 1 base, leaving 15 bases between them. Germline loops: CDR1 MDHEN, CDR2 SYDVKM. This CDR3 is 15 amino acids long. CDR3 amino acids: CASSPPTTSQETQYF. In DNA, the CDR3 is TGTGCCAGCAGCCCGCCGACTACTTCCCAAGAGACCCAGTACTTC.

This clonotype was observed a few times. V is TRBV27 and J is TRBJ1-2; perhaps TRBD1 as D (6 bases). CDR1 is MNHEY, CDR2 SMNVEV, per germline (reference sequence). Trimming stripped 6 bases from V and 0 bases from J, with 8 bases between. This CDR3 is 13 amino acids long. CDR3 sequence reads: CASSWTANYGYTF. CDR3 DNA: TGTGCCAGCAGCTGGACAGCTAACTATGGCTACACCTTC.

The chain employs TRBV9 and TRBJ2-1, with 7 positions matching TRBD1. The V gene end was trimmed by 4 bases and the J gene end by 4 bases; junction bases not matched to a gene: 14. Looked up from germline, CDR1 is SGDLS and CDR2 is YYNGEE. The CDR3 totals 17 residues. This chain's CDR3 is CASSSEPRDSPYNEQFF. For the CDR3, the DNA is TGTGCCAGCAGCAGCGAGCCCCGGGACAGTCCTTACAATGAGCAGTTCTTC.

Ten or more counts support this clonotype. This sequence joins TRBV7-6 and TRBJ2-2; D remains unclear. The germline V gene has CDR1 SGHVS and CDR2 FNYEAQ. With 7 bases removed from V and 4 bases from J, the gap between germline ends came to 13 bases. The CDR3 has 14 amino acids. CDR3 nucleotides: TGTGCCAGCACCAGACTGCCGGCCACCGGGGAGCTGTTTTTT. As protein: CASTRLPATGELFF. Full variable domain (outside the CDR3, taken from reference TRBV7-6 and TRBJ2-2): GAGVSQSPRYKVTKRGQDVALRCDPISGHVSLYWYRQALGQGPEFLTYFNYEAQQDKSGLPNDRFSAERPEGSISTLTIQRTEQRDSAMYRCASTRLPATGELFFGEGSRLTVL.

The V gene is TRBV7-8, the J gene TRBJ1-5; 8 positions agree with TRBD1. CDR1 is SGHVS and CDR2 is FQNEAQ in the germline V gene. The CDR3 runs 16 residues. V lost 5 bases, J lost 5 bases, and 11 bases stayed unmatched. CDR3 bases: TGTGCCAGCAGCCCACTCGACAGGGGACTTGATCAGCCCCAGCATTTT. Protein: CASSPLDRGLDQPQHF. Supplemented by reference TRBV7-8 and TRBJ1-5, the full variable domain reads GAGVSQSPRYKVAKRGQDVALRCDPISGHVSLFWYQQALGQGPEFLTYFQNEAQLDKSGLPSDRFFAERPEGSVSTLKIQRTQQEDSAVYLCASSPLDRGLDQPQHFGDGTRLSIL.